The clone carrying this T cell receptor (beta chain) was recorded at least ten times. The CDR3 end falls 3 residues outside the read, so it is completed with the germline J gene. This record belongs to a study of T cell clonality in common variable immunodeficiency. Losses at the gene ends were 3 bases for V and 6 bases for J; bases not matched to a gene: 5. The CDR3 extends over 15 amino acids. In germline, CDR1 is MNHNS, CDR2 SASEGT. Profiled with immunoSEQ multiplex PCR; TCRdb holds only in-frame clones, not every one. The repertoire consists of fewer than 70,000 clones, none detected only once. V gene TRBV6-1 combines with J gene TRBJ2-2; 9 nucleotides agree with TRBD2. The sequence was collected from a person between 18 and 70 years old in good health. The sample was peripheral blood mononuclear cells. CDR3: CASSETSGAPGELFF. The DNA read from the CDR3 is TGTGCCAGCAGTGAGACTAGCGGCGCCCCCGGGGAG.